These 3 T cell receptor beta chains were all obtained from the same sample, sequenced in a study of control samples from healthy donors and cancer patients. Assay: immunoSEQ multiplex PCR; the TCRdb copy retains only in-frame clones and omits some. The data hold about 72,000 clones, with 85% to 95% observed a single time. Sequenced sample: blood. The receptors were gathered from a woman aged 60-75 years in good health.

The gene calls are TRBV7-9 and TRBJ2-7; tentative D call: TRBD2 (5 bases). The V end was cut by 5 bases, the J end by 3 bases, with 14 bases between. This CDR3 is built from 14 residues. Germline V CDR1 and CDR2: SEHNR, FQNEAQ (reference sequence). As DNA, the CDR3 is TGTGCCAGCAGCGAGGGTGGCGGATTCTACGAGCAGTACTTC. Translated, it gives CASSEGGGFYEQYF.

This chain links TRBV16 with TRBJ2-7, with unresolved D. The CDR3 contains 14 residues. V was shortened by 4 bases and J by 4 bases, with 14 bases between the two germline ends. CDR1 and CDR2 from the germline V gene are KGHSY and FQNENV. The CDR3 protein is CASSPDRNRYEQYF. Here the CDR3 DNA reads TGTGCCAGCAGCCCAGACCGCAACAGATACGAGCAGTACTTC.

The V and J genes are TRBV7-8 and TRBJ2-3; TRBD2 matches at 9 bases. The germline V gene has CDR1 SGHVS and CDR2 FQNEAQ. V gave up 6 bases and J gave up 1 base; unmatched junction bases: 2. This CDR3 has 14 residues. The CDR3 nucleotides read TGTGCCAGCAGGTGGACTAGCGGCACAGATACGCAGTATTTT. Amino acid sequence: CASRWTSGTDTQYF.